Listed below are T cell receptor beta chains from one sample, sequenced in a study. TCRdb processed the 5' RACE reads anew with MiXCR; each CDR3 protein has one entry. The sample shows tens of thousands of distinct CDR3 sequences, roughly 24% of them seen only once. Sequencing was done on a sample of naive CD4+ T cells sorted from a lymph node. All receptors derive from a female donor with breast cancer. CDR3s include the opening cysteine and the closing phenylalanine or tryptophan. A D gene is named only where the DNA matches it firmly. Part of the rows lack a size; the others show once, few, many or a class for expanded clones.

>NA|NA|TRBJ2-5|TRBV9
CASSVGGVGGSETQYF
TGTGCCAGCAGCGTAGGGGGGGTCGGGGGATCAGAGACCCAGTACTTC
>few|TRBD2|TRBJ2-7|TRBV20-1
CSAGTSFSEQYF
TGCAGTGCCGGGACTAGCTTCTCCGAGCAGTACTTC
>once|NA|TRBJ2-2|TRBV5-1
CASSLPGRNTGELYF
TGCGCCAGCAGCTTGCCGGGAAGGAACACCGGGGAGCTGTATTTT
>NA|NA|TRBJ2-7|TRBV28
CASSDELQAYEQYF
TGTGCCAGCAGTGACGAATTACAGGCCTACGAGCAGTACTTC
>NA|TRBD1|TRBJ2-7|TRBV20-1
CSAYKTGSSYEQYF
TGCAGTGCTTATAAGACAGGGAGCTCCTACGAGCAGTACTTC
>NA|TRBD1|TRBJ1-5|TRBV12-3/TRBV12-4
CASSLFRTGAQPQHF
TGTGCCAGCAGTTTATTTCGGACAGGGGCTCAGCCCCAGCATTTT
>few|NA|TRBJ2-7|TRBV14
CASSQELGGEQYF
TGTGCCAGCAGCCAAGAGCTAGGGGGCGAGCAGTACTTC
>NA|NA|TRBJ2-5|TRBV3-1
CASSQVQVNFQETQYF
TGTGCCAGCAGCCAAGTGCAGGTCAACTTTCAAGAGACCCAGTACTTC
>many|TRBD2|TRBJ2-7|TRBV29-1
CSVATGTNSYEQYF
TGCAGCGTTGCGACCGGGACTAACTCCTACGAGCAGTACTTC
>NA|NA|TRBJ2-2|TRBV27
CASSSQGPGTGELFF
TGTGCCAGCAGTTCACAGGGACCGGGCACCGGGGAGCTGTTTTTT
>few|NA|TRBJ2-2|TRBV5-6
CASSLDWGGELFF
TGTGCCAGCAGCTTGGACTGGGGCGGGGAGCTGTTTTTT
>medium-sized|NA|TRBJ2-7|TRBV29-1
CSVKGGGPREQYF
TGCAGCGTAAAGGGGGGCGGCCCTCGGGAGCAGTACTTC
>NA|NA|TRBJ2-5|TRBV10-2
CASSDGWETQYF
TGCGCCAGCAGTGATGGATGGGAGACCCAGTACTTC
>many|TRBD2|TRBJ2-1|TRBV12-3/TRBV12-4
CATQLAGVPNEQFF
TGTGCCACCCAACTAGCGGGAGTCCCAAATGAGCAGTTCTTC
>many|NA|TRBJ1-1|TRBV4-1
CASSQDRIGWTTGTEAFF
TGCGCCAGCAGCCAAGATAGAATTGGTTGGACAACGGGGACTGAAGCTTTCTTT
>medium-sized|NA|TRBJ1-5|TRBV9
CASSATGHGQDQPQHF
TGTGCCAGCAGCGCCACAGGTCACGGACAAGATCAGCCCCAGCATTTT
>few|NA|TRBJ2-3|TRBV28
CASLSSTDTQYF
TGTGCCAGCCTTTCTAGCACAGATACGCAGTATTTT
>few|NA|TRBJ2-5|TRBV6-2/TRBV6-3
CASSYQGVETQYF
TGTGCCAGCAGTTATCAAGGAGTGGAGACCCAGTACTTC
>NA|TRBD1|TRBJ2-3|TRBV7-9
CASSLLGQGDTQYF
TGTGCCAGCAGCCTGTTAGGACAGGGCGATACGCAGTATTTT
>NA|TRBD2|TRBJ2-1|TRBV7-9
CASVLWLAGSYNEQFF
TGTGCCAGCGTTCTCTGGCTAGCGGGCTCCTACAATGAGCAGTTCTTC
>many|NA|TRBJ1-5|TRBV24-1
CATSHTGSNQPQHF
TGTGCCACCAGTCATACAGGGAGCAATCAGCCCCAGCATTTT
>few|TRBD2|TRBJ2-7|TRBV7-8
CASSLRFSGVTYEQYF
TGTGCCAGCAGCTTACGTTTTAGCGGGGTTACCTACGAGCAGTACTTC
>NA|NA|TRBJ1-5|TRBV27
CASSLSGPLSNQPQHF
TGTGCCAGCAGTTTGTCGGGACCCCTTAGCAATCAGCCCCAGCATTTT
>few|NA|TRBJ2-3|TRBV2
CASNLRETDTQYF
TGTGCCAGCAATCTTCGGGAGACAGATACGCAGTATTTT
>few|NA|TRBJ2-5|TRBV20-1
CSARVGKQETQYF
TGCAGTGCTAGAGTGGGGAAACAAGAGACCCAGTACTTC
>NA|TRBD2|TRBJ2-5|TRBV5-1
CASSQTAGMETQYF
TGCGCCAGCAGCCAAACAGCGGGGATGGAGACCCAGTACTTC
>few|NA|TRBJ2-4|TRBV6-2/TRBV6-3
CASQPRQAATGLAKNIQYF
TGTGCCAGTCAGCCTAGACAGGCCGCAACGGGTCTAGCCAAAAACATTCAGTACTTC
>once|NA|TRBJ2-4|TRBV7-6
CASSLTSGNIQYF
TGTGCCAGCAGCTTAACTTCTGGGAACATTCAGTACTTC
>few|TRBD2|TRBJ2-5|TRBV20-1
CSARTIERSGRSQETQYF
TGCAGTGCTAGAACCATCGAGAGGAGCGGGAGGTCCCAAGAGACCCAGTACTTC
>few|NA|TRBJ2-7|TRBV20-1
CSARDFYRDTSSYEQYF
TGCAGTGCTAGAGATTTCTATCGTGATACCAGCTCCTACGAGCAGTACTTC
>many|TRBD1|TRBJ2-5|TRBV9
CASSVGTGTQETQYF
TGTGCCAGCAGCGTGGGGACAGGGACCCAAGAGACCCAGTACTTC
>many|TRBD1|TRBJ2-5|TRBV5-5
CASSSIQGGRETQYF
TGTGCCAGCAGCTCCATACAGGGGGGTCGGGAGACCCAGTACTTC
>few|NA|TRBJ2-2|TRBV5-1
CASSLVPSGRRNTGELFF
TGCGCCAGCAGCTTGGTCCCCTCGGGACGTCGAAACACCGGGGAGCTGTTTTTT
>few|NA|TRBJ1-2|TRBV30
CASKEGRSNYGYTF
TGTGCCTCTAAGGAGGGGCGGTCTAACTATGGCTACACCTTC
>few|NA|TRBJ2-1|TRBV15
CATSREAGGNYEQFF
TGTGCCACCAGCAGAGAGGCAGGCGGAAATTATGAGCAGTTCTTC
>NA|NA|TRBJ1-1|TRBV7-9
CASSLEQLTEAFF
TGTGCCAGCAGCTTAGAACAGCTAACTGAAGCTTTCTTT
>NA|TRBD1|TRBJ2-1|TRBV10-3
CAISESKGGRDNEQFF
TGTGCCATCAGTGAGTCGAAAGGGGGCAGGGACAATGAGCAGTTCTTC
>many|NA|TRBJ2-5|TRBV10-3
CAISESKGEGQETQYF
TGTGCCATCAGTGAGTCGAAGGGGGAGGGCCAAGAGACCCAGTACTTC
>NA|NA|TRBJ2-3|TRBV30
CAWRRRGHEITDTQYF
TGTGCCTGGCGAAGACGCGGACACGAAATCACAGATACGCAGTATTTT
>NA|NA|TRBJ2-1|TRBV5-1
CASSLGAGKGNEQFF
TGCGCCAGCAGCTTGGGGGCAGGAAAGGGGAATGAGCAGTTCTTC
>NA|NA|TRBJ2-1|TRBV12-3/TRBV12-4
CASSFKDEQFF
TGTGCCAGCAGTTTTAAAGATGAGCAGTTCTTC
>NA|NA|TRBJ1-1|TRBV3-1
CASSQGPTEAFF
TGTGCCAGCAGCCAGGGCCCCACTGAAGCTTTCTTT
>NA|NA|TRBJ2-3|TRBV28
CASSFGGTPDTQYF
TGTGCCAGCAGTTTCGGCGGGACCCCAGATACGCAGTATTTT
>few|NA|TRBJ1-1|TRBV27
CASSLRPAGREAFF
TGTGCCAGCAGTTTACGGCCCGCAGGGCGTGAAGCTTTCTTT
>NA|NA|TRBJ1-6|TRBV7-8
CASSLARQGSSYNSPLHF
TGTGCCAGCAGCTTAGCGAGGCAGGGGAGCTCCTATAATTCACCCCTCCACTTT
>many|NA|TRBJ1-6|TRBV20-1
CSARGLEEALYSPLHF
TGCAGTGCTAGAGGGTTAGAAGAGGCCCTCTATTCACCCCTCCACTTT
>medium-sized|NA|TRBJ2-2|TRBV11-1
CASSGRMNTGELFF
TGTGCCAGCAGCGGCAGGATGAACACCGGGGAGCTGTTTTTT
>NA|NA|TRBJ1-4|TRBV7-2
CASSSLKGFNEKLFF
TGTGCCAGCAGCTCCCTAAAAGGGTTTAATGAAAAACTGTTTTTT
>few|TRBD2|TRBJ2-1|TRBV20-1
CSARDVLAGYNEQFF
TGCAGTGCTAGAGATGTGCTAGCGGGGTACAATGAGCAGTTCTTC
>NA|NA|TRBJ2-2|TRBV6-6
CATREGTTLTGELFF
TGTGCCACCCGAGAAGGGACAACCCTTACCGGGGAGCTGTTTTTT
>NA|TRBD1|TRBJ2-5|TRBV7-9
CASSPDRGAYQETQYF
TGTGCCAGCAGCCCCGACAGGGGGGCGTACCAAGAGACCCAGTACTTC
>few|TRBD1|TRBJ2-3|TRBV12-3/TRBV12-4
CASSLAQGAADTQYF
TGTGCCAGCAGTTTAGCACAGGGGGCTGCAGATACGCAGTATTTT
>NA|NA|TRBJ1-1|TRBV6-5
CASSPIFGNTEAFF
TGTGCCAGCAGTCCAATCTTCGGGAACACTGAAGCTTTCTTT
>many|NA|TRBJ2-5|TRBV10-1
CASPHGETQYF
TGCGCCAGCCCCCACGGGGAGACCCAGTACTTC